This TCR beta chain was captured in a study of beta chain features in type 1 diabetes. Losses at the gene ends were 2 bases for V and 5 bases for J; bases not matched to a gene: 4. Germline CDR1 SGHRS, CDR2 YFSETQ. The CDR3 sequence is 14 residues long. This clone was found a few times. TCRB transcripts that were expressed got sequenced, as all of the isolated RNA had been reverse transcribed. The method was immunoSEQ multiplex PCR; TCRdb's version includes in-frame clones alone and lacks a portion of them. The sample records hundreds of thousands of clones, roughly 30% being singletons. The chain couples TRBV5-1 to TRBJ2-3; 8 bases match TRBD1. This TCR was recovered from a man younger than 35 in good health. Sequenced input: naive CD4+ T cells from blood. The CDR3 nucleotides read TGCGCCAGCAGCTTTGGACAGGGAGGAGATACGCAGTATTTT. It is translated as CASSFGQGGDTQYF.